This paragraph covers one T cell receptor beta chain sequence. This sample is part of a study of circulating tumor DNA in untreated peripheral T-cell lymphoma. Study-wide context: Circulating tumor DNA with tumor TCR clonotypes was tracked in baseline and serial serum.

Libraries were prepared by immunoSEQ multiplex PCR; TCRdb keeps only in-frame clonotypes and omits some of them. Altogether approximately 2,000 clones are present, over 75% being singletons, with the ten largest covering approximately 25%. CDR1 SQVTM and CDR2 ANQGSEA come from the germline V gene. Trimming shortened V by 7 bases and J by 0 bases, and 10 bases separated the two germline ends. The CDR3 length is 13 residues. This TCR was sampled from a human donor with peripheral T-cell lymphoma. Material for sequencing was cell-free DNA from blood serum. The rearrangement links TRBV29-1 to TRBJ1-3, with TRBD1 as a possible D gene (5 bases). The CDR3 loop is CSATRGSGNTIYF. DNA of the CDR3: TGCAGCGCTACAAGGGGCTCTGGAAACACCATATATTTT.